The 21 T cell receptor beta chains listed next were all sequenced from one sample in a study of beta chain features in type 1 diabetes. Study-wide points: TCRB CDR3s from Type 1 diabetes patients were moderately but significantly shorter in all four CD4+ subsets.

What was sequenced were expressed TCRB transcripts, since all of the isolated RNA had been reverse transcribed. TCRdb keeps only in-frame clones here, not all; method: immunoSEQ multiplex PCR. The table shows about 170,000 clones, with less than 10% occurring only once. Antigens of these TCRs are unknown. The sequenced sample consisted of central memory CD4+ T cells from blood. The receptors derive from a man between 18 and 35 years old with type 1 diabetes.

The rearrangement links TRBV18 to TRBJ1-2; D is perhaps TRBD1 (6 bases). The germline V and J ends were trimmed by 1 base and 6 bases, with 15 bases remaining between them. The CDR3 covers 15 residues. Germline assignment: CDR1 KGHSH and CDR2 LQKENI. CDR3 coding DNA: TGTGCCAGCTCACCACAGAGGGCAGGGGAAGATGGCTACACCTTC. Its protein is CASSPQRAGEDGYTF.

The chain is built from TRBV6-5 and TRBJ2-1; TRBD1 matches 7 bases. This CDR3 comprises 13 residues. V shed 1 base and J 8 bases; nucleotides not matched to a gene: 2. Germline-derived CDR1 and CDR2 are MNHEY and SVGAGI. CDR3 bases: TGTGCCAGCAGTTACTGGACAGGCGATGAGCAGTTCTTC. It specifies CASSYWTGDEQFF.

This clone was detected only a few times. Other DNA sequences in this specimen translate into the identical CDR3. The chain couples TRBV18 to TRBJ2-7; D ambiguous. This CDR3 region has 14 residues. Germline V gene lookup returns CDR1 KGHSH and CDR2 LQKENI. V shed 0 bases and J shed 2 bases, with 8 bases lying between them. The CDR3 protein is CASSPPAGPYEQYF. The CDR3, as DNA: TGTGCCAGCTCACCACCTGCAGGTCCCTACGAGCAGTACTTC.

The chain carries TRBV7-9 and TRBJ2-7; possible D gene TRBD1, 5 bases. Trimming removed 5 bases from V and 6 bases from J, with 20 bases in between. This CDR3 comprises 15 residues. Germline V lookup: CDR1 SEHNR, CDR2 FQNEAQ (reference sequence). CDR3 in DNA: TGTGCCAGCAGCCCGATGGCAGGGATCGCGTCCGAGCAGTACTTC. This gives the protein CASSPMAGIASEQYF.

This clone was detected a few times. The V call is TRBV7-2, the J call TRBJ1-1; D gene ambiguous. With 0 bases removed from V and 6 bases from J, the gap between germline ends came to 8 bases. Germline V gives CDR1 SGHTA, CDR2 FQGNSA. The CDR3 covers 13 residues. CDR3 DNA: TGTGCCAGCAGCTTAGCCGGGAAACCTGAAGCTTTCTTT. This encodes CASSLAGKPEAFF.

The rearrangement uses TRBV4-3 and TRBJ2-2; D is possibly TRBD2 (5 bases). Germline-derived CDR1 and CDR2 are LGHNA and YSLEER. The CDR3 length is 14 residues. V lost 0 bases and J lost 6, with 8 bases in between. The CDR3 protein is CASSQDTGSGELFF. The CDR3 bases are TGCGCCAGCAGCCAAGATACGGGGTCCGGGGAGCTGTTTTTT.

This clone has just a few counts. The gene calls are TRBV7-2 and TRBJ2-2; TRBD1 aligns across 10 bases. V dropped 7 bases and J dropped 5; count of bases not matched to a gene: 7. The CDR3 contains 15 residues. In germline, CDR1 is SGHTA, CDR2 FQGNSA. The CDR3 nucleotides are TGTGCCAGCAACGACAGGGGGCTGAGTACCGGGGAGCTGTTTTTT. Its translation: CASNDRGLSTGELFF.

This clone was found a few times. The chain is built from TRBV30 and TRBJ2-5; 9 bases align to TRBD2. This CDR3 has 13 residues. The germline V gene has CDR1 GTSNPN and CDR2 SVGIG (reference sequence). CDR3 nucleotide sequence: TGTGCATGTGCTAGCGGGAATGCGGAGACCCAGTACTTC. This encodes CACASGNAETQYF. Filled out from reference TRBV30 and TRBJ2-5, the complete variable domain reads SQTIHQWPATLVQPVGSPLSLECTVEGTSNPNLYWYRQAAGRGLQLLFYSVGIGQISSEVPQNLSASRPQDRQFILSSKKLLLSDSGFYLCACASGNAETQYFGPGTRLLVL.

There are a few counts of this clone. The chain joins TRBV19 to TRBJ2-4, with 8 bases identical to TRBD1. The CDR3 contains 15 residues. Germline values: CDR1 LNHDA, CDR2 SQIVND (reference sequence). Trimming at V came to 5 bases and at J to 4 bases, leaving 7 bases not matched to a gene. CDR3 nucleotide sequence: TGTGCCAGTAGTTCTTCTGGACAGGGAAAAAACATTCAGTACTTC. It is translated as CASSSSGQGKNIQYF.

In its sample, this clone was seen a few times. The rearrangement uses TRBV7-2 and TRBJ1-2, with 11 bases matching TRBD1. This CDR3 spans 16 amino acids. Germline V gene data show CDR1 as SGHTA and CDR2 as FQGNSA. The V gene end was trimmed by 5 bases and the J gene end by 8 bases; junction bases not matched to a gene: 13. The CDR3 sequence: CASSVSGTGGRGGYTF. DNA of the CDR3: TGTGCCAGCAGCGTCTCCGGGACAGGGGGGAGAGGGGGCTACACCTTC.

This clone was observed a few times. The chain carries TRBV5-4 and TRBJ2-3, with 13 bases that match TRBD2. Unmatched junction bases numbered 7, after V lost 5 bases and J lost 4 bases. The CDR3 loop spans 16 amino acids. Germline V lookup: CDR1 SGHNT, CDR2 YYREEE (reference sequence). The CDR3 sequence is CASSPTSGRYPDTQYF. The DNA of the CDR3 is TGTGCCAGCAGTCCGACTAGCGGGAGGTATCCAGATACGCAGTATTTT.

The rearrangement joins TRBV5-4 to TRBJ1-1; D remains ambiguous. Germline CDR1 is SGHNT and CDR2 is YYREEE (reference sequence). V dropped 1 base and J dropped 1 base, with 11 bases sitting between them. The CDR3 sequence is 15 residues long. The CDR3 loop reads CASSLPWAENTEAFF. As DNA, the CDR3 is TGTGCCAGCAGCTTGCCTTGGGCCGAGAACACTGAAGCTTTCTTT.

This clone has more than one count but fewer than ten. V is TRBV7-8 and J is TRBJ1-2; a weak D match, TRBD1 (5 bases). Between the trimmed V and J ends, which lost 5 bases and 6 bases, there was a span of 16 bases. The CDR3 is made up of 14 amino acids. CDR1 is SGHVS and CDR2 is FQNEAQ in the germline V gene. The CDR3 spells CASSPRTIGHGYTF. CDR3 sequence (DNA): TGTGCCAGCAGCCCCCGGACAATCGGGCATGGCTACACCTTC.

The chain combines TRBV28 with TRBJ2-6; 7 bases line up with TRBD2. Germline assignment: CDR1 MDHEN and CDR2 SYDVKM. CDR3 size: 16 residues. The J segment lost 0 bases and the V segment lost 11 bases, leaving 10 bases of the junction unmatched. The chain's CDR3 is CACKGRGDSGANVLTF. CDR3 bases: TGTGCCTGCAAGGGACGGGGGGACTCTGGGGCCAACGTCCTGACTTTC.

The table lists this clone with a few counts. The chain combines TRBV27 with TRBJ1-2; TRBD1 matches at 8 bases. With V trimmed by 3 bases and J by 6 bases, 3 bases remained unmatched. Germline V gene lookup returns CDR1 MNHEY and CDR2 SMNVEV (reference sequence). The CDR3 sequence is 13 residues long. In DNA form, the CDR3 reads TGTGCCAGCAGTTTCAGGGGGCGAAATGGCTACACCTTC. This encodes CASSFRGRNGYTF.

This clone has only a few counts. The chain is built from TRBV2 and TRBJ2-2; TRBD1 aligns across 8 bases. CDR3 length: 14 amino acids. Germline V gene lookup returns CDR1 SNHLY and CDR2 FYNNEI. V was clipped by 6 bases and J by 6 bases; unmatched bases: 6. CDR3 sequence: CASSGDRSSGELFF. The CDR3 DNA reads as TGTGCCAGCAGCGGGGACAGGAGTTCCGGGGAGCTGTTTTTT.

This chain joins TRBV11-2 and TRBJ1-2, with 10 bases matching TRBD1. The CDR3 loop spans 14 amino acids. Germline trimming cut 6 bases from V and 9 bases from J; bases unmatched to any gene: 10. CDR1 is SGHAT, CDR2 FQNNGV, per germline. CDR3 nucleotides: TGTGCCAGCAGTCCGCAAGGGACAGGGGCCCGCTACACCTTC. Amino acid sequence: CASSPQGTGARYTF.

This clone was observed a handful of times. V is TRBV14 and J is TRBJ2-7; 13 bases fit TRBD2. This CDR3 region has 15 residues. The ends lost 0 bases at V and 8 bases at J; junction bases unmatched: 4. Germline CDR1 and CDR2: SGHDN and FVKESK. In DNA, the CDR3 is TGTGCCAGCAGCCAAGACGGACTAGCGGGGGCCAAGCAGTACTTC. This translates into CASSQDGLAGAKQYF.

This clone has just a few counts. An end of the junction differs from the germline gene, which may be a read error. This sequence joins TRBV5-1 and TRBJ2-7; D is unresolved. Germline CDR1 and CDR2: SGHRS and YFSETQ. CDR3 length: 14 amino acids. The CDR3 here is CASSDLTAYYEQYF. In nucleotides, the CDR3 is TGTGCCAGCAGCGACCTAACAGCTTACTACGAGCAGTACTTC.

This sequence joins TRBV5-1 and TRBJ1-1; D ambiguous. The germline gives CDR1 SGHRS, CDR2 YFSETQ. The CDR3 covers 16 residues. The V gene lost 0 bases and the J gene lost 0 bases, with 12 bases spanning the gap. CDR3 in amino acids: CASSLVEGLMNTEAFF. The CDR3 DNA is TGCGCCAGCAGCTTGGTCGAGGGTCTCATGAACACTGAAGCTTTCTTT.

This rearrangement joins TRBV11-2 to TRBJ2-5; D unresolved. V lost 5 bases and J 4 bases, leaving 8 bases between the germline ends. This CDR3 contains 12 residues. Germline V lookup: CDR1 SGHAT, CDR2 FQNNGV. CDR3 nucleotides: TGTGCCAGCAGCAAGAGTCGAGAGACCCAGTACTTC. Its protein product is CASSKSRETQYF.